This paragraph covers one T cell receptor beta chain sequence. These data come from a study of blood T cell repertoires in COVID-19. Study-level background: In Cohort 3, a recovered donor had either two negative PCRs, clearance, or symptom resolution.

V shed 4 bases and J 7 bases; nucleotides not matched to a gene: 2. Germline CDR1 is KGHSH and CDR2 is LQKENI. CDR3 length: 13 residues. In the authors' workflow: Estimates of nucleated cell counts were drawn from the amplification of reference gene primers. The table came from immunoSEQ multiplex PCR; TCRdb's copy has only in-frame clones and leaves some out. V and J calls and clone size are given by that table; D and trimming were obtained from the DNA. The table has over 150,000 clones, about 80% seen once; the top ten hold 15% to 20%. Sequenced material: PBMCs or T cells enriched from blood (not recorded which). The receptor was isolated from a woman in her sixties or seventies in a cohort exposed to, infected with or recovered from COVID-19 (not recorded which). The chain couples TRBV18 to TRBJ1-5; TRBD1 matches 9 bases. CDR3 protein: CASSQQGAQPQHF. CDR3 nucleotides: TGTGCCAGCTCACAACAGGGGGCCCAGCCCCAGCATTTT.